The source of this TCR beta chain is a study of blood T cell repertoires in COVID-19. Across the whole study: The United States, Italy and Spain supplied acute and convalescent COVID-19 samples.

CDR3 length: 11 amino acids. V shed 3 bases and J shed 7 bases, with 4 bases lying between them. Looked up from germline, CDR1 is LGHNT and CDR2 is FRNRAP. Authors' methods: Nucleated cell number was recorded as an estimate derived from reference gene primer amplification. Here immunoSEQ multiplex PCR was the method, and the copy in TCRdb shows in-frame clones only, minus some. The V and J calls and the clone size are those of that table, but D and trimming were determined from the DNA. The sample carries approximately 230,000 clones, about four fifths recorded once. The receptor was isolated from a man older than 75 with acute or convalescent COVID-19. What was sequenced was peripheral blood. The gene calls are TRBV12-5 and TRBJ2-1; D is unclear. The CDR3 coding sequence is TGTGCTAGTGGTTTAGCGAATGAGCAGTTCTTC. This codes for CASGLANEQFF.